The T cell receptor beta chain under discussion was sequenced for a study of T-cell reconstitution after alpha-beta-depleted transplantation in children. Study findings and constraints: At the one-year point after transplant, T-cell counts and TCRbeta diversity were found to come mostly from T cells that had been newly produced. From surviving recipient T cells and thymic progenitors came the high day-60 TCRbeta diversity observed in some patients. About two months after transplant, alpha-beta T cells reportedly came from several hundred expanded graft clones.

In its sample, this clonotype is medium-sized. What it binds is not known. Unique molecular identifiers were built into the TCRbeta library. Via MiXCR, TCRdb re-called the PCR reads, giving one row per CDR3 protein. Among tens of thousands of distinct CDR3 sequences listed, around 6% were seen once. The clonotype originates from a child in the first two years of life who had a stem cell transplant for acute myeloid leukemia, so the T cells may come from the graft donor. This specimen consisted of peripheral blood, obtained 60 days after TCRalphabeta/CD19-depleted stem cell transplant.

CDR3 nucleotides: TGTGCCAGCAGTGGTCGTAATGGCGATGAGCAGTTCTTC. Its translation: CASSGRNGDEQFF. The chain is built from TRBV28 and TRBJ2-1; no definite D call. Germline-derived CDR1 and CDR2 are MDHEN and SYDVKM. The CDR3 covers 13 residues. V dropped 5 bases and J dropped 8 bases, with 13 bases sitting between them.